This record looks at one TCR beta chain sequence and its context. The CDR3 contains 15 residues. Trimming took off 0 bases at V and 7 bases at J, with 12 bases between the two ends. The germline V gene encodes CDR1 KGHDR and CDR2 SFDVKD. Original data processing: It was from reference gene primer amplification that nucleated cell counts were estimated. Clones were sequenced by immunoSEQ multiplex PCR, and TCRdb holds only the in-frame ones, with some missing. V, J and clone size reflect that table, while D and trimming were determined from the DNA. The table has about 69,000 clones, nearly 90% seen once; the top ten hold about 5%. The sample comes from a study of blood T cell repertoires in COVID-19. At the level of the study: The study drew acute and convalescent COVID-19 samples from the United States, Italy and Spain. The analysed material was cDNA or gDNA that came from T cells, B-cell-depleted T cells, or PBMCs.

Sequencing input: peripheral blood. This sequence joins TRBV24-1 and TRBJ2-1; TRBD1 is a possible D gene (5 bases). The sequence derives from a man aged 45-65 years with acute or convalescent COVID-19. Here the CDR3 DNA reads TGTGCCACCAGTGATTTGGCAGGGCTGGCGAATGAGCAGTTCTTC. It translates to CATSDLAGLANEQFF.